The next 5 T cell receptor beta chains were all read from a single sample in a study of cytomegalovirus exposure and HLA in healthy donors. PCR involved 60 Vbeta and 13 Jbeta primers. Data came from immunoSEQ multiplex PCR; TCRdb stores just in-frame clones and leaves some out. This table holds 210,000 or so clones, less than 85% found once. What was sequenced was PBMCs. The receptors stem from a girl aged 2-10 years in good health and CMV-seronegative.

This rearrangement joins TRBV7-3 to TRBJ1-2, with 7 bases identical to TRBD1. This CDR3 contains 14 residues. Germline CDR1 and CDR2: SGHTA and FQGTGA. Trimming removed 5 bases from V and 3 bases from J; junction bases left unmatched: 6. CDR3 sequence: CASSPQGGDYGYTF. The CDR3 DNA is TGTGCCAGCAGCCCGCAGGGGGGAGACTATGGCTACACCTTC.

The chain employs TRBV7-7 and TRBJ1-1; D ambiguous. Per the germline V gene, CDR1 is SSHAT and CDR2 is FNYEAQ (reference sequence). This CDR3 comprises 17 residues. V dropped 3 bases and J dropped 0 bases, with 17 bases sitting between them. DNA for the CDR3: TGTGCCAGCAGCTTTATCTTGAAATCTTTAGTGAACACTGAAGCTTTCTTT. As protein: CASSFILKSLVNTEAFF.

The chain joins TRBV29-1 to TRBJ2-7; 10 bases line up with TRBD1. Germline loops: CDR1 SQVTM, CDR2 ANQGSEA. The V gene end was trimmed by 7 bases and the J gene end by 4 bases; junction bases not matched to a gene: 10. The CDR3 is 14 residues long. In nucleotides, the CDR3 is TGCAGCGCCCGAGGGACAGGGGAAAAGTACGAGCAGTACTTC. It encodes CSARGTGEKYEQYF.

This clone was counted a few times. The chain uses TRBV27 and TRBJ2-7; TRBD2 matches 7 bases. Losses at the gene ends were 5 bases for V and 1 base for J; bases not matched to a gene: 5. Germline CDR1 reads MNHEY; CDR2 reads SMNVEV (reference sequence). This CDR3 has 14 residues. The CDR3 sequence: CASSVGTTSYEQYF. CDR3 in DNA: TGTGCCAGCAGTGTAGGGACTACTTCCTACGAGCAGTACTTC.

This chain joins TRBV11-2 and TRBJ1-2, with 9 bases identical to TRBD1. V was clipped by 3 bases and J by 5 bases; unmatched bases: 13. The CDR3 length is 17 residues. In germline, CDR1 is SGHAT, CDR2 FQNNGV. DNA for the CDR3: TGTGCCAGCAGCTTTCCCTACCAGGGACAGGGAAGGTATGGCTACACCTTC. Protein product: CASSFPYQGQGRYGYTF.